A selection of T cell receptor beta chains follows, all from one sample in a study of T cells in Graves' hyperthyroidism and ophthalmopathy. TCRdb recomputed calls from the multiplex PCR reads with MiXCR, one row per CDR3 protein. Among 690,000 or so distinct CDR3 sequences listed, about 17% were seen once. The source material was blood. Receptors were obtained from a woman aged 45-59 years with Graves' hyperthyroidism that later progressed to Graves' ophthalmopathy. CDR3s include the opening cysteine and the closing phenylalanine or tryptophan. D genes are given only for firm matches. Rows may omit the clone size; those that give it use once, few, many or a size class.

size	V	D	J	CDR3	DNA
.	TRBV6-1	.	TRBJ2-3	CASTIRDGYTDTQYF	TGTGCCAGCACCATCCGGGACGGATACACAGATACGCAGTATTTT
.	TRBV19	.	TRBJ1-4	CASSIEKGHGNEKLFF	TGTGCCAGTAGTATAGAAAAGGGACACGGGAATGAAAAACTGTTTTTT
few	TRBV6-1	.	TRBJ1-3	CASSEGRISGNTIYF	TGTGCCAGCAGTGAGGGACGGATCTCTGGAAACACCATATATTTT
few	TRBV19	.	TRBJ1-1	CASSMVSVNTEAFF	TGTGCCAGTAGTATGGTCTCCGTGAACACTGAAGCTTTCTTT
.	TRBV19	.	TRBJ1-6	CASSIDRVSPLHF	TGTGCCAGTAGTATAGACCGGGTTTCACCCCTCCACTTT
few	TRBV12-3/TRBV12-4	.	TRBJ1-5	CASSLSAGNQPQHF	TGTGCCAGCAGTTTATCGGCGGGCAATCAGCCCCAGCATTTT
.	TRBV6-5	TRBD1	TRBJ2-3	CASSYADRGTDTQYF	TGTGCCAGCAGTTACGCCGACAGGGGCACAGATACGCAGTATTTT
many	TRBV20-1	.	TRBJ2-3	CSARDRGGTDTQYF	TGCAGTGCTAGAGATCGTGGAGGCACAGATACGCAGTATTTT
few	TRBV19	.	TRBJ2-2	CATSWRGISNTGELFF	TGTGCCACCAGCTGGCGGGGTATTTCGAACACCGGGGAGCTGTTTTTT
.	TRBV19	TRBD1	TRBJ1-1	CASSEHRGASTEAFF	TGTGCCAGTAGTGAACACAGGGGCGCCAGCACTGAAGCTTTCTTT
few	TRBV6-1	.	TRBJ1-3	CASSPPFAAGSGNTIYF	TGTGCCAGCAGTCCCCCTTTTGCGGCCGGCTCTGGAAACACCATATATTTT
.	TRBV29-1	TRBD2	TRBJ2-1	CSVRTSGDNEQFF	TGCAGCGTTAGGACTAGCGGAGACAATGAGCAGTTCTTC
.	TRBV5-5	TRBD1	TRBJ1-3	CASSIGQAGNTIYF	TGTGCCAGCAGCATAGGACAGGCTGGAAACACCATATATTTT
many	TRBV5-1	.	TRBJ1-1	CASSLYSTGTEAFF	TGCGCCAGCAGCTTATACTCCACGGGGACTGAAGCTTTCTTT
few	TRBV20-1	.	TRBJ1-5	CSAGGGGLYSQPQHF	TGCAGTGCTGGCGGGGGGGGACTCTACTCGCAGCCCCAGCATTTT
many	TRBV7-8	.	TRBJ2-2	CASSPRPGELFF	TGTGCCAGCAGCCCCCGGCCCGGGGAGCTGTTTTTT
.	TRBV4-1	TRBD2	TRBJ2-1	CASSHWTSGGDDNEQFF	TGCGCCAGCAGCCATTGGACTAGCGGGGGGGACGACAATGAGCAGTTCTTC
few	TRBV7-6	.	TRBJ1-6	CASSLGTTTLPYNSPLHF	TGTGCCAGCAGCTTAGGGACAACGACCCTGCCTTATAATTCACCCCTCCACTTT
many	TRBV11-2	TRBD1	TRBJ2-3	CASSLDRGTNTQYF	TGTGCCAGCAGCTTGGACAGGGGAACCAATACGCAGTATTTT
.	TRBV13	TRBD2	TRBJ2-2	CASSSPGLAGGHSAGELFF	TGTGCCAGCAGCTCCCCCGGACTAGCGGGGGGACATAGTGCCGGGGAGCTGTTTTTT
few	TRBV3-1	TRBD1	TRBJ2-3	CASSQEPRGSTDTQYF	TGTGCCAGCAGCCAAGAACCCAGGGGGAGCACAGATACGCAGTATTTT
many	TRBV3-1	.	TRBJ1-1	CASSQVDGTEAFF	TGTGCCAGCAGCCAAGTGGATGGCACTGAAGCTTTCTTT
many	TRBV27	TRBD1	TRBJ2-1	CATGQGAGNEQFF	TGTGCCACGGGACAGGGGGCGGGCAATGAGCAGTTCTTC
many	TRBV11-2	.	TRBJ2-1	CASSSLPGPRGHEQFF	TGTGCCAGCAGCTCCCTACCGGGACCCAGGGGTCATGAGCAGTTCTTC
.	TRBV7-8	TRBD1	TRBJ2-7	CASSARDSLLYEQYF	TGTGCCAGCAGCGCCCGGGACAGCTTACTTTACGAGCAGTACTTC
many	TRBV12-3/TRBV12-4	.	TRBJ2-5	CASSWLEGQETQYF	TGTGCCAGCAGTTGGCTGGAGGGGCAGGAGACCCAGTACTTC
.	TRBV24-1	.	TRBJ2-3	CATSELPAGTQYF	TGTGCCACCAGTGAGCTCCCGGCGGGGACGCAGTATTTT
many	TRBV12-3/TRBV12-4	.	TRBJ1-4	CASSRSGTWSEKLFF	TGTGCCAGCAGTCGATCCGGGACGTGGAGTGAAAAACTGTTTTTT
few	TRBV30	TRBD1	TRBJ1-1	CAFSSGGRGAEAFF	TGTGCCTTTTCTTCAGGGGGACGAGGGGCTGAAGCTTTCTTT
few	TRBV12-3/TRBV12-4	TRBD1	TRBJ1-5	CASSFWDSSQPQHF	TGTGCCAGCAGTTTTTGGGACAGCTCTCAGCCCCAGCATTTT
.	TRBV15	.	TRBJ1-1	CATSWGGVNTEAFF	TGTGCCACCAGCTGGGGAGGAGTGAACACTGAAGCTTTCTTT
.	TRBV4-2	TRBD2	TRBJ2-5	CASSQDGRDSGEMETQYF	TGTGCCAGCAGCCAAGATGGTCGAGATAGCGGGGAAATGGAGACCCAGTACTTC
many	TRBV2	TRBD1	TRBJ1-3	CASSRLTGGNSGNTIYF	TGTGCCAGCAGTAGACTGACAGGGGGGAACTCTGGAAACACCATATATTTT
.	TRBV27	.	TRBJ2-7	CASSLSGLPLEQYF	TGTGCCAGCAGTTTATCGGGACTCCCGTTGGAGCAGTACTTC
many	TRBV12-3/TRBV12-4	TRBD1	TRBJ2-3	CASTTFSRGLTDTQYF	TGTGCCAGCACCACCTTCTCCAGGGGGCTAACAGATACGCAGTATTTT
.	TRBV27	.	TRBJ1-5	CASSLTQYSNQPQHF	TGTGCCAGCAGTTTAACACAGTATAGCAATCAGCCCCAGCATTTT
few	TRBV6-9	.	TRBJ2-3	CASSATGTSTDTQYF	TGTGCCAGCAGTGCAACAGGCACGAGCACAGATACGCAGTATTTT
.	TRBV11-2	.	TRBJ1-2	CASSLGQDYSYTF	TGTGCCAGCAGCTTAGGCCAGGACTATAGCTACACCTTC
.	TRBV10-3	.	TRBJ1-1	CAIRGQTMNTEAFF	TGTGCCATCAGAGGACAGACAATGAACACTGAAGCTTTCTTT
many	TRBV27	TRBD2	TRBJ2-3	CASSYLTSGEPDTQYF	TGTGCCAGCAGCTACCTGACTAGCGGGGAACCAGATACGCAGTATTTT
many	TRBV11-2	.	TRBJ1-6	CASSFQGNYNSPLHF	TGTGCCAGCAGCTTCCAGGGGAACTATAATTCACCCCTCCACTTT
.	TRBV25-1	TRBD1	TRBJ1-1	CASTPDRALTGTEAFF	TGTGCCAGCACCCCTGACAGGGCGCTCACGGGGACTGAAGCTTTCTTT